This TCR beta chain originates from a study of blood T cell repertoires in COVID-19. Background on the study: Some COVID-19 samples were acute and others convalescent; all came from the United States, Italy and Spain. PBMCs, B-cell-depleted T cells, or T cells provided the cDNA or gDNA that made up the material.

Original processing methods: Reference gene primer amplification in the assay estimated nucleated cell counts. Measured with immunoSEQ multiplex PCR; TCRdb has only the in-frame clones, and not every one. The V and J calls and the clone size are those of that table, but D and trimming were determined from the DNA. This table holds 400,000 to 450,000 clones, about 92% found once. Across fewer than 25 US areas, participants ranged in age from about 18 to 90 years. This TCR came from a man between 18 and 29 years old who had recovered from COVID-19. Sequencing was done on a sample of PBMCs or T cells enriched from blood (not recorded which).

The CDR3 spells CASSELSGPSYEQYF. As DNA, the CDR3 is TGTGCCAGCAGTGAACTCAGCGGCCCCAGTTACGAGCAGTACTTC. This rearrangement joins TRBV25-1 to TRBJ2-7; possibly TRBD2 for D (5 bases). The CDR3 totals 15 residues. The V gene's germline CDR1 is MGHDK and CDR2 SYGVNS. V lost 2 bases and J lost 4, with 15 bases in between.